These 2 T cell receptor beta chains came from one sample sequenced in a study of shared clonotypes between healthy human individuals. The data were produced by immunoSEQ multiplex PCR, yet TCRdb's version contains in-frame clones alone and is incomplete. The repertoire has about half a million clones, 79% of them found once; the top ten carry 10% to 15%. The sample consisted of PBMCs. The source of these receptors is a woman between 40 and 55 years old in good health. Some clones in this sample may be carry-over from other donors' samples.

This clone has just a few counts. V gene TRBV4-1 combines with J gene TRBJ2-1, with 12 bases fitting TRBD2. Germline lookup yields CDR1 MGHRA and CDR2 YSYEKL. The V and J ends lost 6 bases and 12 bases, in that order; junction bases with no gene match: 12. The length of the CDR3 is 15 residues. The chain's CDR3 is CASRQTSGSAPRQFF. In DNA, the CDR3 is TGCGCCAGCAGACAGACTAGCGGGAGCGCCCCTAGGCAGTTCTTC.

In this sample, this clone turned up many times. The chain couples TRBV19 to TRBJ1-5; TRBD1 might be the D (6 bases). The CDR3 length is 13 residues. The germline CDR1 and CDR2 sequences are LNHDA and SQIVND (reference sequence). V was trimmed by 4 bases and J by 5 bases, leaving 9 bases between them. CDR3 residues: CASSTSGDQPQHF. The DNA for the CDR3 is TGTGCCAGTAGTACCTCAGGGGATCAGCCCCAGCATTTT.